Listed below are T cell receptor beta chains from one sample, sequenced in a study of early T cells in non-severe SARS-CoV-2 infection. TCRdb reprocessed the 5' RACE reads via MiXCR and lists one record per CDR3 protein. The sample yields some 77,000 distinct CDR3 sequences, about 13% seen once. Source material: whole blood. These receptors all come from an adult who was a healthcare worker with PCR-confirmed SARS-CoV-2 infection or an uninfected control (not recorded which). Each CDR3 is given with its conserved first and last residue. The D gene is left open where the match is weak. The size entry is marked missing in some rows and otherwise reads once, few, many or a size class.

CDR3aa | CDR3nt | d_gene | j_gene | abundance | v_gene
CSASSGTRLGEQYF | TGCAGTGCTAGTAGCGGGACACGCCTGGGCGAGCAGTACTTC | TRBD2 | TRBJ2-7 | many | TRBV20-1
CASSLDRGYNEQFF | TGTGCCAGCAGCCTGGACAGGGGCTACAATGAGCAGTTCTTC | TRBD1 | TRBJ2-1 | many | TRBV7-9
CASSPSRDPPGNTIYF | TGTGCCAGCAGCCCGTCCCGGGACCCTCCCGGAAACACCATATATTTT | - | TRBJ1-3 | many | TRBV7-2
CASSRDGVGNTIYF | TGTGCCAGCAGCCGGGACGGGGTTGGAAACACCATATATTTT | - | TRBJ1-3 | - | TRBV7-2
CASSPPREVNEQFF | TGTGCCAGCAGTCCCCCCCGCGAGGTCAATGAGCAGTTCTTC | - | TRBJ2-1 | few | TRBV28
CASSLAPGTGGSDNSPLHF | TGTGCCAGCAGCTTAGCCCCGGGGACAGGGGGCTCTGATAATTCACCCCTCCACTTT | TRBD1 | TRBJ1-6 | many | TRBV7-6
CASSLMDWLTEQYF | TGTGCCAGCAGCCTGATGGATTGGCTCACGGAGCAGTACTTC | - | TRBJ2-7 | - | TRBV28
CASSVRGKQFF | TGTGCCAGCAGCGTCCGGGGGAAGCAGTTCTTC | - | TRBJ2-1 | many | TRBV11-2
CASSLMGEKRDEQFF | TGTGCCAGCAGTTTGATGGGGGAGAAGAGAGATGAGCAGTTCTTC | - | TRBJ2-1 | many | TRBV28
CASSEGSGEADTQYF | TGTGCCAGCAGTGAGGGAAGCGGGGAGGCAGATACGCAGTATTTT | TRBD2 | TRBJ2-3 | - | TRBV6-4
CASSANLDGEQYF | TGTGCCAGCAGCGCCAATTTAGACGGTGAGCAGTACTTC | - | TRBJ2-7 | many | TRBV9
CSVQGQAYNEQFF | TGCAGCGTTCAGGGGCAAGCCTACAATGAGCAGTTCTTC | - | TRBJ2-1 | many | TRBV29-1
CSVEDRVKARDIQYF | TGCAGCGTTGAAGACAGGGTAAAGGCCCGGGACATTCAGTACTTC | - | TRBJ2-4 | many | TRBV29-1
CASSFSTGEVGSPLHF | TGTGCCAGCAGCTTCTCTACAGGGGAGGTTGGTTCACCCCTCCACTTT | TRBD1 | TRBJ1-6 | - | TRBV7-9
CSVEDKRGRTNNEQFF | TGCAGCGTTGAAGATAAAAGGGGGAGGACGAACAATGAGCAGTTCTTC | - | TRBJ2-1 | few | TRBV29-1
CAISATPSGNTIYF | TGTGCCATCAGTGCTACCCCCTCTGGAAACACCATATATTTT | - | TRBJ1-3 | many | TRBV10-3
CASSPGDTQYF | TGTGCCAGCTCACCGGGGGATACGCAGTATTTT | - | TRBJ2-3 | - | TRBV18
CSARVTGANTEAFF | TGCAGTGCTAGAGTCACAGGGGCGAACACTGAAGCTTTCTTT | TRBD1 | TRBJ1-1 | - | TRBV20-1
CASSLEGTVVWGELFF | TGTGCCAGCAGCTTAGAAGGGACCGTCGTTTGGGGGGAGCTGTTTTTT | - | TRBJ2-2 | many | TRBV7-2
CASSSRTGALNQPQHF | TGTGCCAGCAGTTCCAGGACAGGCGCTCTCAATCAGCCCCAGCATTTT | TRBD1 | TRBJ1-5 | many | TRBV28
CASSQQGASNEKLFF | TGTGCCAGCAGTCAACAGGGAGCCTCTAATGAAAAACTGTTTTTT | - | TRBJ1-4 | - | TRBV12-3/TRBV12-4
CASSRIQVPNIQYF | TGCGCCAGCAGCCGAATACAGGTGCCGAACATTCAGTACTTC | - | TRBJ2-4 | - | TRBV4-3
CASRGSPLDYGYTF | TGTGCCAGCAGGGGGTCTCCTCTAGACTATGGCTACACCTTC | - | TRBJ1-2 | few | TRBV9
CASSLLGQGQETQYF | TGTGCCAGCAGCTTACTCGGACAGGGCCAAGAGACCCAGTACTTC | TRBD1 | TRBJ2-5 | many | TRBV7-2
CSARGTGTVYEQYF | TGCAGTGCTAGAGGGACGGGGACAGTATACGAGCAGTACTTC | TRBD1 | TRBJ2-7 | many | TRBV20-1
CASSPRGLGSYNEQFF | TGTGCCAGCAGCCCCCGAGGGCTCGGATCCTACAATGAGCAGTTCTTC | - | TRBJ2-1 | few | TRBV14
CASSFQTGGHEQYF | TGCGCCAGCAGCTTCCAGACAGGGGGGCACGAGCAGTACTTC | TRBD1 | TRBJ2-7 | - | TRBV5-1
CSAKGVPGLAMNEQFF | TGCAGTGCTAAAGGCGTCCCGGGACTAGCGATGAATGAGCAGTTCTTC | TRBD2 | TRBJ2-1 | - | TRBV20-1
CASSLAGEIPYEQYF | TGTGCCAGCAGTTTAGCCGGGGAAATTCCCTACGAGCAGTACTTC | - | TRBJ2-7 | few | TRBV27
CASTSGTHEQYF | TGTGCTAGTACTAGCGGGACCCACGAGCAGTACTTC | TRBD2 | TRBJ2-7 | many | TRBV28
CASSLLSGGLETPLHF | TGTGCCAGCAGTCTTTTATCAGGGGGCTTAGAGACACCCCTCCACTTT | TRBD1 | TRBJ1-6 | many | TRBV28
CSALPSPGNTEAFF | TGCAGTGCTTTACCCTCCCCGGGCAACACTGAAGCTTTCTTT | - | TRBJ1-1 | - | TRBV20-1
CASSDSYEQYF | TGTGCCAGCAGTGACTCCTACGAGCAGTACTTC | - | TRBJ2-7 | many | TRBV6-2/TRBV6-3
CASSPNRGLNEQFF | TGCGCCAGCAGCCCCAACAGGGGGCTAAATGAGCAGTTCTTC | TRBD1 | TRBJ2-1 | many | TRBV5-1
CASSLTSSGTGELFF | TGTGCCAGCAGTTTAACTAGCAGTGGGACCGGGGAGCTGTTTTTT | - | TRBJ2-2 | - | TRBV12-3/TRBV12-4
CASNPWTTLGPSSTDTQYF | TGTGCCAGCAACCCCTGGACCACCCTCGGCCCATCTAGCACAGATACGCAGTATTTT | - | TRBJ2-3 | many | TRBV7-9
CASSRLVGRTDTQYF | TGTGCCAGCAGTCGACTAGTCGGCAGAACAGATACGCAGTATTTT | - | TRBJ2-3 | - | TRBV12-3/TRBV12-4
CASSPSGSSYNEQFF | TGTGCCAGCAGCCCGAGCGGGAGCTCCTACAATGAGCAGTTCTTC | TRBD2 | TRBJ2-1 | many | TRBV7-8
CATSRDIHNEQFF | TGTGCCACCAGCAGAGATATCCACAATGAGCAGTTCTTC | - | TRBJ2-1 | few | TRBV15
CASSLGGSLATNEKLFF | TGTGCCAGCAGCTTAGGGGGAAGCTTGGCCACTAATGAAAAACTGTTTTTT | - | TRBJ1-4 | - | TRBV7-9
CASSFLVTGGSGETQYF | TGTGCCAGCAGCTTCCTGGTGACAGGGGGATCTGGGGAGACCCAGTACTTC | TRBD1 | TRBJ2-5 | - | TRBV5-4
CASSPYEPYEQYF | TGTGCCAGCAGCCCCTACGAGCCGTACGAGCAGTACTTC | - | TRBJ2-7 | many | TRBV11-2
CAISDTREGNEQFF | TGTGCCATCAGTGATACGCGGGAAGGGAATGAGCAGTTCTTC | - | TRBJ2-1 | many | TRBV10-3
CASSGTSHTGIQYF | TGTGCCAGCAGCGGGACTAGCCATACTGGCATTCAGTACTTC | TRBD2 | TRBJ2-4 | few | TRBV6-5
CASRSQGLDGYTF | TGTGCCAGCAGATCTCAGGGTCTTGATGGCTACACCTTC | - | TRBJ1-2 | - | TRBV28
CASSEPGTGFNEQFF | TGTGCCAGCAGTGAACCCGGGACAGGGTTTAATGAGCAGTTCTTC | TRBD1 | TRBJ2-1 | - | TRBV6-1
CASSLGFKGTSGGRVSSYNEQFF | TGTGCCAGCAGCTTAGGGTTCAAAGGGACTAGCGGGGGGCGTGTAAGCTCCTACAATGAGCAGTTCTTC | TRBD2 | TRBJ2-1 | medium-sized | TRBV11-2
CASSFAGVYEQYF | TGTGCCAGCAGCTTTGCCGGAGTCTACGAGCAGTACTTC | - | TRBJ2-7 | many | TRBV7-9
CASSLQGAWDSPLHF | TGTGCCAGCAGCCTTCAGGGGGCGTGGGATTCACCCCTCCACTTT | TRBD1 | TRBJ1-6 | many | TRBV12-3/TRBV12-4